This is a list of T cell receptor beta chains from one sample in a study of stem cell transplantation in POMP-related autoinflammatory disease. Clones were sequenced by immunoSEQ multiplex PCR, and TCRdb holds only the in-frame ones, with some missing. In the table there are around 32,000 clones, about 90% of which are singletons. Sequenced material: CD4+ T cells from PBMCs, taken before stem cell transplantation. Source of these receptors: a human donor with POMP-related autoinflammation and immune dysregulation (PRAID). Each CDR3 is given with its conserved first and last residue. The D gene is left open where the match is weak. Clone size is given for some rows only: seen once, a few or many times, or a class if the clone is expanded.

TRBJ2-1	TRBV9	-	few	CASSVYDYNEQFF	TGTGCCAGCAGCGTGTACGACTACAATGAGCAGTTCTTC
TRBJ2-1	TRBV4-2	TRBD2	-	CASSPSYAGAPNNEQFF	TGTGCCAGCAGTCCCTCTTATGCGGGAGCCCCAAACAATGAGCAGTTCTTC
TRBJ1-5	TRBV5-1	-	-	CASSLAGSSNQPQHF	TGCGCCAGCAGCTTGGCCGGGAGTTCCAATCAGCCCCAGCATTTT
TRBJ2-7	TRBV5-1	-	once	CASSFGATTYEQYF	TGCGCCAGCAGCTTTGGGGCGACGACCTACGAGCAGTACTTC
TRBJ1-3	TRBV9	-	-	CASSQQGSGNTIYF	TGTGCCAGCAGCCAACAAGGCTCTGGAAACACCATATATTTT
TRBJ2-5	TRBV7-2	TRBD2	-	CASSFRSGGVVLETQYF	TGTGCCAGCAGCTTCAGAAGCGGGGGGGTTGTTTTAGAGACCCAGTACTTC
TRBJ1-1	TRBV4-1	-	-	CASSQGRGAGANTEAFF	TGCGCCAGCAGCCAAGGCCGGGGGGCTGGTGCGAACACTGAAGCTTTCTTT
TRBJ2-2	TRBV7-6	-	-	CASSFEHWGELFF	TGTGCCAGCAGCTTTGAGCATTGGGGGGAGCTGTTTTTT
TRBJ1-1	TRBV28	-	-	CASSTWSEAFF	TGTGCCAGCAGTACCTGGTCTGAAGCTTTCTTT
TRBJ2-7	TRBV25-1	-	-	CASSEYGGGPYEQYF	TGTGCCAGCAGTGAATATGGGGGGGGCCCCTACGAGCAGTACTTC
TRBJ2-2	TRBV4-2	-	-	CASSQDPMRVNTGELFF	TGTGCCAGCAGCCAAGATCCCATGCGGGTGAACACCGGGGAGCTGTTTTTT
TRBJ2-1	TRBV6-5	-	-	CASGYTSNEQFF	TGTGCCAGCGGTTATACGAGCAATGAGCAGTTCTTC
TRBJ2-7	TRBV5-1	-	once	CASSLAGDGYEQYF	TGCGCCAGCAGCTTGGCGGGGGATGGGTACGAGCAGTACTTC
TRBJ2-3	TRBV21-1	-	-	CASSNSSGRVADTQYF	TGTGCCAGCAGCAACTCTAGCGGGAGGGTTGCAGATACGCAGTATTTT
TRBJ2-5	TRBV20-1	-	-	CSVTARETQYF	TGCAGTGTGACGGCGAGGGAGACCCAGTACTTC
TRBJ2-2	TRBV6-1	TRBD1	-	CASQGQGVAGELFF	TGTGCCAGCCAAGGACAGGGGGTAGCCGGGGAGCTGTTTTTT
TRBJ1-3	TRBV27	-	-	CASSLEGFLGNTIYF	TGTGCCAGCAGTCTCGAGGGTTTTTTAGGAAACACCATATATTTT
TRBJ2-3	TRBV2	-	-	CASTRALNTQYF	TGTGCCAGCACCAGGGCGTTGAATACGCAGTATTTT
TRBJ1-1	TRBV2	-	-	CASSGRANTEAFF	TGTGCCAGCAGTGGAAGGGCGAACACTGAAGCTTTCTTT
TRBJ2-7	TRBV30	TRBD1	-	CAWSPGQGLIYEQYF	TGTGCCTGGAGTCCGGGACAGGGCCTAATCTACGAGCAGTACTTC
TRBJ1-4	TRBV19	-	-	CASSLFTTNEKLFF	TGTGCCAGTAGTCTTTTTACAACTAATGAAAAACTGTTTTTT
TRBJ1-4	TRBV6-1	-	-	CASSEAGGSNEKLFF	TGTGCCAGCAGTGAGGCGGGGGGATCTAATGAAAAACTGTTTTTT
TRBJ2-2	TRBV9	-	-	CASSYAAGVIGELFF	TGTGCCAGCAGCTACGCGGCAGGGGTTATCGGGGAGCTGTTTTTT
TRBJ2-3	TRBV6-5	TRBD2	-	CASSYEAGVSDTQYF	TGTGCCAGCAGTTACGAGGCGGGAGTCTCAGATACGCAGTATTTT
TRBJ2-2	TRBV5-1	TRBD1	-	CASSRKDRKNTGELFF	TGCGCCAGCAGCCGTAAGGACAGGAAGAACACCGGGGAGCTGTTTTTT
TRBJ2-7	TRBV5-1	TRBD2	-	CASSFGTGGISYEQYF	TGCGCCAGCAGCTTTGGGACGGGGGGGATCTCCTACGAGCAGTACTTC
TRBJ2-5	TRBV29-1	TRBD1	-	CSVVGTGTETQYF	TGCAGCGTGGTCGGGACAGGGACAGAGACCCAGTACTTC
TRBJ2-2	TRBV5-1	-	-	CASSPLGFGNGELFF	TGCGCCAGCAGCCCCCTCGGATTCGGGAACGGGGAGCTGTTTTTT
TRBJ1-4	TRBV6-5	-	-	CATSPGQPNEKLFF	TGTGCCACCAGCCCCGGACAGCCTAATGAAAAACTGTTTTTT
TRBJ1-4	TRBV10-2	TRBD1	-	CASRDRGEKLFF	TGCGCCAGCAGGGACAGGGGTGAAAAACTGTTTTTT
TRBJ1-1	TRBV2	-	-	CASRVQLDTEAFF	TGTGCCAGCAGAGTCCAACTAGACACTGAAGCTTTCTTT
TRBJ2-1	TRBV11-2	-	-	CASSEQGKRGNEQFF	TGTGCCAGCAGCGAACAGGGTAAAAGAGGCAATGAGCAGTTCTTC
TRBJ2-1	TRBV2	TRBD2	once	CASRLAGGSSYNEQFF	TGTGCCAGCAGACTAGCGGGGGGGAGCTCCTACAATGAGCAGTTCTTC
TRBJ2-7	TRBV5-4	TRBD2	-	CASSHRGLAGDYEQYF	TGTGCCAGCAGCCACAGGGGACTAGCGGGGGACTACGAGCAGTACTTC
TRBJ1-1	TRBV11-2	-	-	CASSLVSAFF	TGTGCCAGCAGCTTAGTCTCGGCTTTCTTT
TRBJ2-7	TRBV20-1	-	-	CSALDYEQYF	TGCAGTGCCCTAGACTACGAGCAGTACTTC
TRBJ2-3	TRBV4-2	TRBD2	-	CASSQDAGGPVDTQYF	TGTGCCAGCAGCCAAGATGCGGGAGGGCCGGTAGATACGCAGTATTTT
TRBJ1-1	TRBV6-4	-	-	CASSNSLDTEAFF	TGTGCCAGCAGTAACAGTCTGGACACTGAAGCTTTCTTT